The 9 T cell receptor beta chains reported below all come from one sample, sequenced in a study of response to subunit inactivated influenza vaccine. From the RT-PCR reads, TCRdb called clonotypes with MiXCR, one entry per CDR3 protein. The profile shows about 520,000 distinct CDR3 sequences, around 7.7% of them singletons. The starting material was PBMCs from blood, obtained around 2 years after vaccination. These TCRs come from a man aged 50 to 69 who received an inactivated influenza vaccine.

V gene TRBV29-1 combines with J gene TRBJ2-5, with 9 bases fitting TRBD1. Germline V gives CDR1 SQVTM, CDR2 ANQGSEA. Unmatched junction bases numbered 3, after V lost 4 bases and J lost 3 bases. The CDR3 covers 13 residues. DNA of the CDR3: TGCAGCGTTGCTAGGGACAGGGAAGAGACCCAGTACTTC. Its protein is CSVARDREETQYF.

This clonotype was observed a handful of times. CDR3 bases: TGTGCCAGCAGTTATAGCCCCGGAGGGGGTTACGAGCAGTACTTC. Its protein is CASSYSPGGGYEQYF. The rearrangement links TRBV28 to TRBJ2-7; either TRBD1 or TRBD2 may supply D (6 bases each). Looked up from germline, CDR1 is MDHEN and CDR2 is SYDVKM. The CDR3 runs to 15 residues. Trimming pared 4 bases from V and 4 bases from J, leaving 17 bases between. Variable domain in full (rest from reference TRBV28 and TRBJ2-7): DVKVTQSSRYLVKRTGEKVFLECVQDMDHENMFWYRQDPGLGLRLIYFSYDVKMKEKGDIPEGYSVSREKKERFSLILESASTNQTSMYLCASSYSPGGGYEQYFGPGTRLTVT.

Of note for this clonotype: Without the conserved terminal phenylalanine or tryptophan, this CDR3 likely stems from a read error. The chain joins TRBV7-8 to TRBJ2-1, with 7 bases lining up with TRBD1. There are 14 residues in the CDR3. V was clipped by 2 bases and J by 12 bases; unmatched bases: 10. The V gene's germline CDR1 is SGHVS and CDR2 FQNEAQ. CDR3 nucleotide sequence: TGTGCCAGCAGCTTAAATAGGGTACCAGGGGGGCAGTTCATC. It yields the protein CASSLNRVPGGQFI.

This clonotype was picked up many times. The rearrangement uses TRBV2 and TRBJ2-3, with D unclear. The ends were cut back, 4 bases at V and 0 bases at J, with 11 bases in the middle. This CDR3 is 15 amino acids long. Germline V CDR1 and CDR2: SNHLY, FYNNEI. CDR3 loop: CASSGEGLSTDTQYF. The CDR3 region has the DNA TGTGCCAGCAGTGGAGAAGGCCTCAGCACAGATACGCAGTATTTT.

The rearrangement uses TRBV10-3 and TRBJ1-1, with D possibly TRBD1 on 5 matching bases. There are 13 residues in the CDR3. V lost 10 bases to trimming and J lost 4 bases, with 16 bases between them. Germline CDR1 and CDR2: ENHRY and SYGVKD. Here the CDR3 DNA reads TGTGCCACCTTTACAGGTGGGACCACTGAAGCTTTCTTT. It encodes CATFTGGTTEAFF.

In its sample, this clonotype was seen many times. CDR3 sequence: CASSFRGQVYSGANVLTF. The DNA for the CDR3 is TGTGCCAGCAGTTTTAGGGGACAGGTATACTCTGGGGCCAACGTCCTGACTTTC. This sequence joins TRBV12-3 or TRBV12-4 and TRBJ2-6; TRBD1 matches 8 bases. Trimming took 3 bases from V and 0 from J; bases not matched to a gene: 7. This CDR3 contains 18 residues.

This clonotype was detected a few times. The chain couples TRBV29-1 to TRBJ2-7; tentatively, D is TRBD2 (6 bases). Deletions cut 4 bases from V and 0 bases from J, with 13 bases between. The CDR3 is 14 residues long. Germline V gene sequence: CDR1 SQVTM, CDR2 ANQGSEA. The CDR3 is CSVAEGQSSYEQYF. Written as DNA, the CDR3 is TGCAGCGTTGCGGAGGGGCAGAGCTCCTACGAGCAGTACTTC.

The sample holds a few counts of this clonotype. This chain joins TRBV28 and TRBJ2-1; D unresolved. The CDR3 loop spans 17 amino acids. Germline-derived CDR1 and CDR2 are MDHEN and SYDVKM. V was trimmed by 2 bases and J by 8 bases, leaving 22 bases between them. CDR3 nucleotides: TGTGCCAGCAGTTTAGGGGTAGGGATAGCTTGGGAAGATGAGCAGTTCTTC. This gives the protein CASSLGVGIAWEDEQFF. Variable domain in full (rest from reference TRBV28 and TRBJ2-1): DVKVTQSSRYLVKRTGEKVFLECVQDMDHENMFWYRQDPGLGLRLIYFSYDVKMKEKGDIPEGYSVSREKKERFSLILESASTNQTSMYLCASSLGVGIAWEDEQFFGPGTRLTVL.

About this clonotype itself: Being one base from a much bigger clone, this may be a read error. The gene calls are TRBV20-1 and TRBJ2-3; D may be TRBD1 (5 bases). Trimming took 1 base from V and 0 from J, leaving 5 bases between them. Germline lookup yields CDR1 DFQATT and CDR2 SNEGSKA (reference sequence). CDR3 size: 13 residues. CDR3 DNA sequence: TGCAGTGCTAGAGGACAGAGCACAGATACGCAGTATTTT. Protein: CSARGQSTDTQYF.